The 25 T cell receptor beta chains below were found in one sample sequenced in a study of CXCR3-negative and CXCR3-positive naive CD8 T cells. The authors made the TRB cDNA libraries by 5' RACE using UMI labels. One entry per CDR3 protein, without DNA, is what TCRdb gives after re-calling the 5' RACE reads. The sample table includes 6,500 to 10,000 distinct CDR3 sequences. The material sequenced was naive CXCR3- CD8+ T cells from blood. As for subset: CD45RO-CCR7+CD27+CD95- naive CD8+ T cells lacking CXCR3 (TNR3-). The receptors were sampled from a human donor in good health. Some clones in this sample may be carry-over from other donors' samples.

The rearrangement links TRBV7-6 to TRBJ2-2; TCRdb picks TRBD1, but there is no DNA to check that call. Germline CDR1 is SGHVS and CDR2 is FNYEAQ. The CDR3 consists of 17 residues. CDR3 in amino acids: CASSLRGTGTNTGELFF.

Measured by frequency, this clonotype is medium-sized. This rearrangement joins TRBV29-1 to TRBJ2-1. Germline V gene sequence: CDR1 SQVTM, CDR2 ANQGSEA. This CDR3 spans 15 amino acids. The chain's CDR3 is CSANGLANSYNEQFF.

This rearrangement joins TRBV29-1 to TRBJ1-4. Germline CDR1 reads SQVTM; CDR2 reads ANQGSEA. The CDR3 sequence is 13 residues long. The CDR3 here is CSVDRPDGEKLFF.

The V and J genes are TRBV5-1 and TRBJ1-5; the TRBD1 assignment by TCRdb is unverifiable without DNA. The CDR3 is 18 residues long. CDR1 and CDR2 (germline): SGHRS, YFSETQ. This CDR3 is CASSLNPSGTESNQPQHF.

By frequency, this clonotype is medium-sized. This CDR3 is CASTPLGGPATGQYF. This sequence joins TRBV12-3 or TRBV12-4 and TRBJ2-7; no DNA is available, so the TRBD2 call from TCRdb remains unchecked. The length of the CDR3 is 15 residues.

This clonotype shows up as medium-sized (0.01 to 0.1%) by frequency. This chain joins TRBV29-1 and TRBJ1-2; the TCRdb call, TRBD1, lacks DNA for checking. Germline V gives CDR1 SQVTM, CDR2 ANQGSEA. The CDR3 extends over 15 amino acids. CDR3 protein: CSVTPTGDNNYGYTF.

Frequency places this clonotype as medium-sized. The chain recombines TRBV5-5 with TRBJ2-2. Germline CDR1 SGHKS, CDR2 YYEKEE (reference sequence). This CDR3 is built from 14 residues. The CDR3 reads CASSLGPNTGELFF.

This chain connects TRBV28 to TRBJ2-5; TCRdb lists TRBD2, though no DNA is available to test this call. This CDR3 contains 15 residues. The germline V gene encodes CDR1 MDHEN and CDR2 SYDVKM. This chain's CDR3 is CASSLLAEAQETQYF. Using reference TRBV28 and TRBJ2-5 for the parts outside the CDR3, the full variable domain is DVKVTQSSRYLVKRTGEKVFLECVQDMDHENMFWYRQDPGLGLRLIYFSYDVKMKEKGDIPEGYSVSREKKERFSLILESASTNQTSMYLCASSLLAEAQETQYFGPGTRLLVL.

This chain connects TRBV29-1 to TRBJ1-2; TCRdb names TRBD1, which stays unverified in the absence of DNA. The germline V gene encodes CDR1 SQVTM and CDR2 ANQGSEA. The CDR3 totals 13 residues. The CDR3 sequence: CSVEGGGPYGYTF.

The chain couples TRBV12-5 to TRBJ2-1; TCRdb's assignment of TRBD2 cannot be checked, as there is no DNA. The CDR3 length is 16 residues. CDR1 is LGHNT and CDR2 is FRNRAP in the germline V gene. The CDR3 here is CASAPGVAGPYNEQFF.

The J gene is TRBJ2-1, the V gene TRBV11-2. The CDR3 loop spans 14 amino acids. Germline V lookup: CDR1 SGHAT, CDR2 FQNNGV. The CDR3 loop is CASSFRSSYNEQFF.

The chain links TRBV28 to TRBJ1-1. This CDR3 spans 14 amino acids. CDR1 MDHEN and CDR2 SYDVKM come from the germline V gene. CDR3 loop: CASSLTSSGTEAFF.

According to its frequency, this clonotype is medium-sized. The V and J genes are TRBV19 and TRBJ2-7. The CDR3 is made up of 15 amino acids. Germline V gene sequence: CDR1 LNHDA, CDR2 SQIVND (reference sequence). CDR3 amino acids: CASSMSKGSYYEQYF.

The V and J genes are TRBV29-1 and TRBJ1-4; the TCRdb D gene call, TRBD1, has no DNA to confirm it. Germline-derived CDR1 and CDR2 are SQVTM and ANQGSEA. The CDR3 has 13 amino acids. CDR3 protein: CSVEVTDDEKLFF.

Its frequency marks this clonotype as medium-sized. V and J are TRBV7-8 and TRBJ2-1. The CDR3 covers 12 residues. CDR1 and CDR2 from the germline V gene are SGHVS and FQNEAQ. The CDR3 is CASSFALEEQFF.

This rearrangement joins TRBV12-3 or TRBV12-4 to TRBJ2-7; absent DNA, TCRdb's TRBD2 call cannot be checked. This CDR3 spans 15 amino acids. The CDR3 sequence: CASRPHGGPDYEQYF.

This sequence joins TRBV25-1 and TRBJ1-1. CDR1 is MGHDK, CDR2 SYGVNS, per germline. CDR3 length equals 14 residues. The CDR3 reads CASSWEGPNTEAFF.

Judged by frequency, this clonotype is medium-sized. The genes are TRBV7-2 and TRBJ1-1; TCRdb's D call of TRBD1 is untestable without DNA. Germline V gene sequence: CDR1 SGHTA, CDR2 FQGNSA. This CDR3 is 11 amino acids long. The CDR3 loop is CARRTGTEAFF.

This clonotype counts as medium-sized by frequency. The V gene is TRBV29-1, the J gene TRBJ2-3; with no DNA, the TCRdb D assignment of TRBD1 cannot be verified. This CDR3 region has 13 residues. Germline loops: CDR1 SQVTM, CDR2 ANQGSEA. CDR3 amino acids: CSVEAGDTDTQYF.

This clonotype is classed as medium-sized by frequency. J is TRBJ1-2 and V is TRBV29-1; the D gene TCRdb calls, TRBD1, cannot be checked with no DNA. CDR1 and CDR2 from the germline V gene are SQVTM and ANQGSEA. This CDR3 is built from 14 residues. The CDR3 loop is CSASAQGAHYGYTF.

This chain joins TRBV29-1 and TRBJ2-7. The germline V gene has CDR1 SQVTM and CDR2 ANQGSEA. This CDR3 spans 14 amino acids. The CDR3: CSVGSEGLAYEQYF.

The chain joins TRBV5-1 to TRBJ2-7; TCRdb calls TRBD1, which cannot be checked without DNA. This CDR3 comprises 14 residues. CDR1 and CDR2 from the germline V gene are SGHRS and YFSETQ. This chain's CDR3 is CASSSGTGADEQYF.

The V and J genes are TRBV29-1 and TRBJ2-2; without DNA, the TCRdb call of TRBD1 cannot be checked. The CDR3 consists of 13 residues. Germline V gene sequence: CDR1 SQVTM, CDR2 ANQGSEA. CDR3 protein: CSVDRGHTGELFF.

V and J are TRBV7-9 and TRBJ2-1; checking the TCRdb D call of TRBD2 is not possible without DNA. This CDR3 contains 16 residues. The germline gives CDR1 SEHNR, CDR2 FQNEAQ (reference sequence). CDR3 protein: CASSPESTSGNNEQFF. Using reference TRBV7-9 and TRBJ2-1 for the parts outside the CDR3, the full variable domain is DTGVSQNPRHKITKRGQNVTFRCDPISEHNRLYWYRQTLGQGPEFLTYFQNEAQLEKSRLLSDRFSAERPKGSFSTLEIQRTEQGDSAMYLCASSPESTSGNNEQFFGPGTRLTVL.

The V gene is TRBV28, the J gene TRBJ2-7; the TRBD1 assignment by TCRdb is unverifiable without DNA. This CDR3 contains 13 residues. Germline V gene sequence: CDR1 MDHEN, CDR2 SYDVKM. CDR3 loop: CASSLRGPYEQYF.